The source of this T cell receptor (beta chain) is a study of radiation and T cells in renal cell carcinoma. This CDR3 is 16 amino acids long. Germline trimming cut 0 bases from V and 4 bases from J; bases unmatched to any gene: 5. From germline, CDR1 is KGHSH and CDR2 LQKENI. Noted time point: baseline pretreatment blood. The treatment was: 15 Gy SBRT to primary tumor, nephrectomy 4 weeks later. Assay: immunoSEQ multiplex PCR; the TCRdb copy retains only in-frame clones and omits some. The data hold approximately 94,000 clones, with 82% observed a single time. The TCR comes from a man between 60 and 70 years old with renal cell carcinoma. The sample was blood, taken from a patient whose treatment included radiotherapy and nephrectomy. The chain links TRBV18 to TRBJ2-3; 9 bases match TRBD1. CDR3 amino acids: CASSPPGDRAPDTQYF. The CDR3 bases are TGTGCCAGCTCACCACCTGGGGACAGGGCCCCAGATACGCAGTATTTT.